This TCR beta chain is drawn from a study of early T cells in non-severe SARS-CoV-2 infection. General study results and limits: There was a bias toward anti-spike CD8 responses in VDJdb matching, which missed private and CD4 specificities.

This clonotype was observed a handful of times. As yet, its antigen is unknown. The CDR3 runs to 15 residues. Germline assignment: CDR1 MDHEN and CDR2 SYDVKM. Trimming cost V 3 bases and J 3 bases, with 15 bases left between them. Individually, cDNA molecules had unique molecular identifiers attached to them. TCRdb independently ran MiXCR on the 5' RACE reads; one entry per CDR3 protein. The table shows about 81,000 distinct CDR3 sequences, with 14% occurring only once. Sequencing used whole blood. This TCR derives from an adult who was a healthcare worker with PCR-confirmed SARS-CoV-2 infection or an uninfected control (not recorded which). V and J are TRBV28 and TRBJ2-7; maybe TRBD2 (7 bases). The CDR3 here is CASSLGGTRDYEQYF. CDR3 sequence (DNA): TGTGCCAGCAGTTTGGGGGGGACAAGGGACTACGAGCAGTACTTC.